The T cell receptor (beta chain) described here comes from a study of response to subunit inactivated influenza vaccine. Study-wide results and caveats: It was the authors' suggestion that each seasonal influenza vaccination recruits few new T cells.

Each CDR3 protein is one row after TCRdb ran MiXCR on the RT-PCR reads. The table has 550,000 to 600,000 distinct CDR3 sequences, 12% seen once. This CDR3 spans 16 amino acids. Germline V gene data show CDR1 as MNHNS and CDR2 as SASEGT. Unmatched junction bases numbered 8, after V lost 3 bases and J lost 5 bases. This clonotype has a handful of counts. What it binds is unknown. Sample: PBMCs from blood, taken on the day of vaccination. The chain couples TRBV6-1 to TRBJ2-3, with 10 bases that match TRBD2. This TCR came from a middle-aged man who received an inactivated influenza vaccine. CDR3 residues: CASSDKSGGEKDTQYF. The CDR3 DNA sequence: TGTGCCAGCAGTGACAAAAGCGGGGGGGAAAAAGATACGCAGTATTTT.